This T cell receptor (beta chain) is from a study of shared clonotypes between healthy human individuals. As for this clone: Its antigen remains unidentified.

Generated by immunoSEQ multiplex PCR, the TCRdb table keeps only in-frame clones and is missing some. The repertoire consists of about 2.1 million clones, with 93% occurring once and the leading ten covering less than 2%. Naive CD8 cells were CD45RO-negative, positively selected for CCR7, excluding terminally differentiated effector memory CD45RA+ cells. CDR3 length: 16 residues. Germline lookup yields CDR1 SGHNT and CDR2 YYREEE (reference sequence). Trimming removed 1 base at V and 6 bases at J, with 16 bases between. Notes on the study in general: Unshared clonotypes carried lower generation probabilities than those common to all four donors. Some naive CD4 clonotypes, roughly 4.7%, turned up in common across a few donors.

The chain recombines TRBV5-4 with TRBJ2-2; possible D gene TRBD1, 5 bases. The material sequenced was naive CD8+ T cells from PBMCs. The TCR comes from a man aged 18 to 30 in good health. Some clones in this sample may be carry-over from other donors' samples. CDR3 coding DNA: TGTGCCAGCAGCTTGTCCGTAGGGGTCACGGCCGGGGAGCTGTTTTTT. Protein: CASSLSVGVTAGELFF.